This is a list of T cell receptor beta chains from one sample in a study of CD4+ T cells in melanoma. Measured with immunoSEQ multiplex PCR; TCRdb has only the in-frame clones, and not every one. The repertoire holds 120,000 to 150,000 clones, nearly 95% seen once, with about 1.5% in the top ten. The receptors shown here come from a human donor with melanoma. CDR3s include the opening cysteine and the closing phenylalanine or tryptophan. A D gene is named only where the DNA matches it firmly. Rows may omit the clone size; those that give it use once, few, many or a size class.

v_call: TRBV7-2; clone_size: -; j_call: TRBJ2-7; d_call: -; cdr3_aa: CASSLAGSFDEQYF; cdr3_nt: TGTGCCAGCAGCTTAGCTGGGAGTTTCGACGAGCAGTACTTC
v_call: TRBV5-1; clone_size: -; j_call: TRBJ1-3; d_call: -; cdr3_aa: CASSTTASSGNTIYF; cdr3_nt: TGCGCCAGCAGTACGACGGCGAGCTCTGGAAACACCATATATTTT
v_call: TRBV5-1; clone_size: -; j_call: TRBJ1-1; d_call: -; cdr3_aa: CASSLPRDTEAFF; cdr3_nt: TGCGCCAGCAGTTTACCCCGAGACACTGAAGCTTTCTTT
v_call: TRBV7-2; clone_size: -; j_call: TRBJ2-7; d_call: -; cdr3_aa: CASSRTTRYEQYF; cdr3_nt: TGTGCCAGCAGCCGGACTACACGGTACGAGCAGTACTTC
v_call: TRBV5-1; clone_size: -; j_call: TRBJ2-5; d_call: -; cdr3_aa: CASSGRTGSQETQYF; cdr3_nt: TGCGCCAGCAGCGGCCGGACTGGGTCACAAGAGACCCAGTACTTC
v_call: TRBV30; clone_size: -; j_call: TRBJ2-3; d_call: TRBD1; cdr3_aa: CAWSRDRTDTQYF; cdr3_nt: TGTGCCTGGAGTAGGGACAGAACAGATACGCAGTATTTT
v_call: TRBV5-4; clone_size: few; j_call: TRBJ2-1; d_call: TRBD2; cdr3_aa: CASRARGGSYNEQFF; cdr3_nt: TGTGCCAGCAGAGCCCGCGGGGGCTCCTACAATGAGCAGTTCTTC
v_call: TRBV19; clone_size: -; j_call: TRBJ2-1; d_call: -; cdr3_aa: CASSKGGSSEQFF; cdr3_nt: TGTGCCAGTAGTAAGGGGGGATCGAGTGAGCAGTTCTTC
v_call: TRBV9; clone_size: -; j_call: TRBJ1-1; d_call: TRBD1; cdr3_aa: CASSVADRMNTEAFF; cdr3_nt: TGTGCCAGCAGCGTAGCGGACAGGATGAACACTGAAGCTTTCTTT
v_call: TRBV5-1; clone_size: -; j_call: TRBJ2-5; d_call: -; cdr3_aa: CASRRQQETQYF; cdr3_nt: TGCGCCAGCAGGCGCCAGCAAGAGACCCAGTACTTC
v_call: TRBV11-2; clone_size: -; j_call: TRBJ2-7; d_call: -; cdr3_aa: CASSFTDGPYEQYF; cdr3_nt: TGTGCCAGCAGCTTTACCGATGGCCCCTACGAGCAGTACTTC
v_call: TRBV11-2; clone_size: few; j_call: TRBJ2-3; d_call: -; cdr3_aa: CASSTVRGSDTQYF; cdr3_nt: TGTGCCAGCAGCACCGTGCGGGGTTCAGATACGCAGTATTTT
v_call: TRBV6-5; clone_size: few; j_call: TRBJ1-3; d_call: TRBD1; cdr3_aa: CASRGDRGSGNTIYF; cdr3_nt: TGTGCCAGCAGGGGGGACAGGGGCTCTGGAAACACCATATATTTT
v_call: TRBV18; clone_size: -; j_call: TRBJ2-2; d_call: -; cdr3_aa: CASSPPGMPGELFF; cdr3_nt: TGTGCCAGCTCACCACCAGGGATGCCCGGGGAGCTGTTTTTT
v_call: TRBV5-1; clone_size: -; j_call: TRBJ1-1; d_call: -; cdr3_aa: CASSLGQRDTEAFF; cdr3_nt: TGCGCCAGCAGCTTGGGACAGCGGGACACTGAAGCTTTCTTT
v_call: TRBV10-3; clone_size: once; j_call: TRBJ2-3; d_call: -; cdr3_aa: CAISGPSTDTQYF; cdr3_nt: TGTGCCATTTCGGGACCTAGCACAGATACGCAGTATTTT
v_call: TRBV28; clone_size: -; j_call: TRBJ2-7; d_call: -; cdr3_aa: CASGSYEQYF; cdr3_nt: TGTGCCAGCGGGAGTTACGAGCAGTACTTC
v_call: TRBV10-3; clone_size: -; j_call: TRBJ2-7; d_call: TRBD1; cdr3_aa: CAISGSGTGVAYEQYF; cdr3_nt: TGTGCCATCAGTGGATCCGGGACAGGGGTAGCCTACGAGCAGTACTTC
v_call: TRBV2; clone_size: -; j_call: TRBJ2-3; d_call: TRBD1; cdr3_aa: CATQTGAYDRSDTQYF; cdr3_nt: TGTGCCACTCAGACAGGGGCTTACGATCGATCAGATACGCAGTATTTT
v_call: TRBV7-8; clone_size: -; j_call: TRBJ1-1; d_call: TRBD1; cdr3_aa: CASSLTGGNTEAFF; cdr3_nt: TGTGCCAGCAGCTTGACAGGGGGTAACACTGAAGCTTTCTTT